This TCR beta chain emerged from a study of OX40 agonist ivuxolimab in advanced cancers. For the wider study: Ivuxolimab was an agonistic, fully human IgG2 monoclonal antibody directed against OX40 (CD134), a costimulatory receptor. Partial responses occurred in three dose-escalation patients, of whom one had hepatocellular carcinoma and two had cutaneous melanoma. The paper covers the monotherapy dose-escalation part of the phase I ivuxolimab trial, which included N = 52 patients. The dose-escalation cohort was roughly 80% male with a mean age of about 58 years, ranging from roughly 23 to 80. Peripheral TCRbeta sequencing was intended to test whether TCR sequence diversity was altered and clonal T-cell expansion was caused by ivuxolimab. Patients were allowed to have had prior anti-PD-1, anti-PD-L1 or anti-CTLA-4 therapy, and 30% to 50% of the dose-escalation patients had previously received checkpoint inhibitors. Intravenous ivuxolimab was administered to patients every 2 weeks at six dose levels: 0.01, 0.1, 0.3, 1.5, 3 and 10 mg/kg. Of the approximately 50 patients in dose escalation, about 20 had hepatocellular carcinoma, about 15 had melanoma, 9 had renal cell carcinoma and 9 had head and neck cancer. Broader findings and caveats from the paper: On average, CD8+ T cells showed more expanded clones than CD4+ T cells after ivuxolimab. The antigen specificity of the peripheral T cells that underwent clonal expansion was not determined. At doses of 0.1 to 3.0 mg/kg, clonal expansion of both CD4+ and CD8+ blood T cells was observed from baseline to week 6. Partial responders in the 0.1-3.0 mg/kg groups had among the lowest normalized peripheral clonal expansion, especially among CD8+ T cells. Low levels of normalized T-cell clonal expansion were also seen in some patients who did not respond.

The CDR3 spans 12 residues, from the cysteine through the phenylalanine. Of all the DNA, just the CDR3 is kept, 36 bases in frame from base 1. Trimming at the junction amounts to 5 bases on V and 3 bases on J, and the germline ends lie 9 bases apart. Taken from the germline V gene (reference sequence), the CDR1 and CDR2 loops are SGHKS and YYEKEE. On this clone: What antigen it recognizes has not been identified. No clone much larger than this one lies a single base away; base qualities are absent.

Genomic DNA was isolated from the sorted cells so that the TCRbeta CDR3 region could be sequenced. The immunoSEQ Assay was used for sequencing of TCRbeta CDR3 regions. Sourced from immuneACCESS, this table was stored by TCRdb with only in-frame sequences that have V and J called. A share of the clones is absent; for the studies checked, an unresolved V gene accounts for under half, and the remainder has no known explanation. In this sample the table shows under 90,000 clones, around 87% of which occur a single time. 0.8% to 1% of the sample is held by the ten biggest clonotypes. Patients with autoimmune disease history or receiving systemic immunosuppression were excluded from the trial. Peripheral blood for TCR sequencing was drawn from every dose cohort at baseline, at cycle 4 day 1 and at cycle 7 day 1. Samples were obtained from an open-label, multicenter, first-in-human phase I dose-escalation trial of ivuxolimab. Adults with locally advanced or metastatic melanoma, renal cell carcinoma, hepatocellular carcinoma or head and neck squamous cell carcinoma were enrolled in the trial. CD4+ and CD8+ T cells were sorted separately from peripheral blood before TCR sequencing.

The material was CD4+ or CD8+ T cells sorted from blood, obtained in a trial of the OX40 agonist ivuxolimab. The clonotype comes from an adult with an advanced solid tumor such as melanoma, head and neck, liver or kidney cancer. This sequence uses TRBV5-5 and TRBJ2-7, with the D gene call left open. The nucleotide sequence reads as follows: TGTGCCAGCAGTCGGGCCCTCTACGAGCAGTACTTC. Translated, it gives CASSRALYEQYF.